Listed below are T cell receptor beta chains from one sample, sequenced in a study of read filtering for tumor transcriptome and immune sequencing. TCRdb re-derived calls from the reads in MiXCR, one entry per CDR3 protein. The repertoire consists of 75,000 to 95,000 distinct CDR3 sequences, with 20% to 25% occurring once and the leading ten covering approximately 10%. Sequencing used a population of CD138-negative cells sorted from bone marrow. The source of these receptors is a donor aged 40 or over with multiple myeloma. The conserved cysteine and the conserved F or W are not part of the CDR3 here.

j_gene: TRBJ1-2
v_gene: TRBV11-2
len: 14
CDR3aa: ASSRTGQLLEDGYT

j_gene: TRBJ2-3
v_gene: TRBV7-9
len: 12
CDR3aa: ASRFSGSTDTQY

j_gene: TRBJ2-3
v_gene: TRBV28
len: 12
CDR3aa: ASISGTYTDTQY

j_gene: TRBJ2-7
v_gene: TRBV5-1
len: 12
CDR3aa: ASSLLARTYEQY

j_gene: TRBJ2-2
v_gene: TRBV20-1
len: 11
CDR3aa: SARVMRTGELF

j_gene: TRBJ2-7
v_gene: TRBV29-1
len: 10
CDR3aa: SVGPSGALQY

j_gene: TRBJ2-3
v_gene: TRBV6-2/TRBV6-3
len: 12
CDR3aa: ASSYEGRTDTQY

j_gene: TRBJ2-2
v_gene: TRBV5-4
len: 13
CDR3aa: ASSLTGANTGELF

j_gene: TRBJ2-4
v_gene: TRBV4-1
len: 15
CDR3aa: ASSQEPFTSSKNIQY

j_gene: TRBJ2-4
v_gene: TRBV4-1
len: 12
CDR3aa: ASSRGTVQNIQY

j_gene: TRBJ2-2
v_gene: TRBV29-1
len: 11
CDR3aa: SVKVSFTGELF

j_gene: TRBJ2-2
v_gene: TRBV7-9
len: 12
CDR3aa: ASSLAWGTGELF

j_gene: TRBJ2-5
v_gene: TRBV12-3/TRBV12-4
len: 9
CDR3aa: ASRGTETQY

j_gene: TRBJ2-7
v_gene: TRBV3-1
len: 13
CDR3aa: ASSLTGTSFDEQY

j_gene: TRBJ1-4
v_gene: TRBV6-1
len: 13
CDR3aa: ASSDWTGPLEKLF

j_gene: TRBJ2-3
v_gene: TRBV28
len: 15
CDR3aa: ASSLTLRDRAHDTQY

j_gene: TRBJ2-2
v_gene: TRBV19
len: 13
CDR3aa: ASLDTVPDTGELF

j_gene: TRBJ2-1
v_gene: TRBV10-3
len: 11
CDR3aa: AISGQGAVEQF

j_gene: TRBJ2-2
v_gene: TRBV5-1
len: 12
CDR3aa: ASSLVPNTGELF

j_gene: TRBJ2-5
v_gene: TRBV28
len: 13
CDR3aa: ASLGGKGYQETQY

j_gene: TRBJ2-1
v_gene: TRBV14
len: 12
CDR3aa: ASSLLKTRAQQF

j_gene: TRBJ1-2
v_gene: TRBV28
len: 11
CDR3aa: ASSNRRAYGYT

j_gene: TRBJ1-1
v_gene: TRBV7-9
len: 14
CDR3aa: ASSPGQGARRTEAF

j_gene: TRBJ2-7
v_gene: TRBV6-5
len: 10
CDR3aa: ASSQGPYEQY

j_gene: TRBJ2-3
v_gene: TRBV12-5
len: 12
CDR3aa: ASGLFRGADTQY

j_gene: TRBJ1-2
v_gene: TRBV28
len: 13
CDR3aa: ASSSPGAASYGYT

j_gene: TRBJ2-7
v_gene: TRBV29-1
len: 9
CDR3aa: SVSDSYEQY

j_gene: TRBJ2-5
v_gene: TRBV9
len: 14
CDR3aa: ASSVPSGGLQETQY

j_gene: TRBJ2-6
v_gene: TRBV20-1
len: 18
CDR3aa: SARDIQTGGKMTGANVLT

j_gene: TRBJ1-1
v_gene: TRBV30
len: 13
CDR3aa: AWSGQGGPNTEAF

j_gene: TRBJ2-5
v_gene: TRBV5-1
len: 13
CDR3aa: ASSQLAVHQETQY

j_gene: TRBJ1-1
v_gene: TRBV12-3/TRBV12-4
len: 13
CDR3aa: ASSWTGEGDTEAF

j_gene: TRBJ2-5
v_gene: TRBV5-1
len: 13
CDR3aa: ASSYSTPGQETQY

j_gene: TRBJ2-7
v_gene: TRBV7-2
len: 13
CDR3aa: ASSPLTSGDHEQY

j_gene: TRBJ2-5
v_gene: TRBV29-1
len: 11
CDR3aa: SAGRGAGETQY

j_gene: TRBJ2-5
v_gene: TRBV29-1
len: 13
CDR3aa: SVSPVRGGQETQY

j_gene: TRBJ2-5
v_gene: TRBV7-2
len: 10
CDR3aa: ASSRAGETQY

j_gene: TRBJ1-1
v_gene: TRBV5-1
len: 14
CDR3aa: ASSLDSSWASTEAF

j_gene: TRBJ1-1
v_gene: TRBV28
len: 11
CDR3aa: ASTRQGNTEAF

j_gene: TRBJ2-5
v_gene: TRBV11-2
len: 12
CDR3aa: ASSLDLYQETQY

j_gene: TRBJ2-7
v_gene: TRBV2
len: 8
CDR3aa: AKDAYEQY

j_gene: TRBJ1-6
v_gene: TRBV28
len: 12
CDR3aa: ASSLGFYNSPLH